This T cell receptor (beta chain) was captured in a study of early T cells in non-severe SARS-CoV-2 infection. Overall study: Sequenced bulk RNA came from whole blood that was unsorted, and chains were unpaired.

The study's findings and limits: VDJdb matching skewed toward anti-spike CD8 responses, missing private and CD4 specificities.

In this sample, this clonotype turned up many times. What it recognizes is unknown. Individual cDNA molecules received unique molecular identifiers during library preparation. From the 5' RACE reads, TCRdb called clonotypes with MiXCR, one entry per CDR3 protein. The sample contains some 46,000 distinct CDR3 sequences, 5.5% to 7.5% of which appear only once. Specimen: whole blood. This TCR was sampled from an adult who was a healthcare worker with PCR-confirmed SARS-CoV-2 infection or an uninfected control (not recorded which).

The CDR3, as DNA: TGTGCCAGCAGCCCGCAATCGGGACATGGAGAGACCCAGTACTTC. Translated: CASSPQSGHGETQYF. V is TRBV7-9 and J is TRBJ2-5; tentative D call: TRBD1 (6 bases). Germline values: CDR1 SEHNR, CDR2 FQNEAQ (reference sequence). With 5 bases removed from V and 4 bases from J, the gap between germline ends came to 17 bases. The CDR3 loop spans 15 amino acids.